This TCR beta chain was observed in a study of blood T cell repertoires in COVID-19 (dated by TCRdb to 2018 to 2021). Looking at the study overall: Collaborator samples came from the United States, Italy and Spain and covered acute and convalescent phases of COVID-19. The material from the prospective study consisted of cDNA or gDNA derived from T cells, B-cell-depleted T cells, or PBMCs. Subjects who had been exposed to COVID-19, were actively infected with it, or had recovered from it provided the deeply sampled blood TCRbeta repertoires that made up the dataset. A freely available public database, intended as a resource for researchers studying the immune response to SARS-CoV-2, is where the repertoires were released. Samples were obtained from the ongoing ImmuneRACE study (first 160 participants) and from over a thousand subjects provided by 6 global collaborators. The sample metadata nearly always contained a de-identified subject ID, COVID-19 status, age in years and sex. Where available, HLA class I and class II types were taken from metadata supplied by the sample provider and were not determined by assay-based typing. Study-wide findings and limitations: Clinical and demographic metadata were provided uncurated, with the amount varying by source and participant.

The CDR3 runs 14 amino acids, cysteine and phenylalanine included. Solely the CDR3 DNA is kept, with 42 bases framed from the first base. The germline V gene encodes CDR1 MGHDK and CDR2 SYGVNS. V trim: 5 bases; J trim: 3 bases; unmatched bases: 3. Collaborating institutions collected whole blood in K2EDTA tubes following their own protocols. Collaborator samples were shipped for TCRbeta analysis as frozen whole blood, isolated PBMCs, or DNA extracted from either sample type. As to this clone: There is no known antigen for this receptor. Base qualities are not recorded, but no much larger clone differs from it by a single base.

TCRbeta CDR3 regions were amplified from genomic DNA using the immunoSEQ Assay, a bias-controlled multiplex PCR. The published analysis was carried out like this. Within the assay, amplification of reference gene primers was used to estimate how many nucleated cells each sample contained. To quantify the absolute abundance of each unique TCRbeta CDR3 rearrangement, sequence reads were collapsed and filtered. For each sample, productive Simpson clonality was calculated as the square root of Simpson's diversity index over productive rearrangements. The table was pulled from immuneACCESS by TCRdb, which kept in-frame rearrangements only. Such tables lose some clones; where checked, under half of the loss comes from unresolved V genes, and the rest has no known cause. The DNA was the basis for D and trimming; V, J and clone size are from that table. The sample contains 45,000 to 65,000 clones, roughly 87% of them found a single time. The top ten clonotypes cover approximately 5.1% of the sample.

This sequence uses TRBV25-1 and TRBJ1-4, with TRBD1 identical over 7 junction bases. Sequencing was carried out using peripheral blood. The receptor's source is a man at least 80 years old in a cohort sampled during active COVID-19. The encoded CDR3 is CASSRGGSNEKLFF. The DNA reads TGTGCCAGCAGTAGAGGGGGCTCTAATGAAAAACTGTTTTTT.